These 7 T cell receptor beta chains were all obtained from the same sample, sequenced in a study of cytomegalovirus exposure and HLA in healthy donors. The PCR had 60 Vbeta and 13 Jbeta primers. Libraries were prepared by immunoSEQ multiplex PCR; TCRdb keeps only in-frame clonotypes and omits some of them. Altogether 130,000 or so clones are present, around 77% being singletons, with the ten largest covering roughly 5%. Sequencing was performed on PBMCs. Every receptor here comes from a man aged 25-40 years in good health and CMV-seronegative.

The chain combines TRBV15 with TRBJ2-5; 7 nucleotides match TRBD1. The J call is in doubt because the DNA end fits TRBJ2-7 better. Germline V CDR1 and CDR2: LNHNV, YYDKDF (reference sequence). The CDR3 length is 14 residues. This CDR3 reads CATSRDRSSYEQYF. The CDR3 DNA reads TGTGCCACCAGCAGGGACAGGAGCTCCTACGAGCAGTACTTC.

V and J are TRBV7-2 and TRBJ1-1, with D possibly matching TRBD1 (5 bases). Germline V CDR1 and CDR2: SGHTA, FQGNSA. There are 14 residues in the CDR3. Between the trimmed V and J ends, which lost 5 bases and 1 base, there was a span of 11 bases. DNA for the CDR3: TGTGCCAGCAGCCCTGACAGACGGAACACTGAAGCTTTCTTT. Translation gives CASSPDRRNTEAFF.

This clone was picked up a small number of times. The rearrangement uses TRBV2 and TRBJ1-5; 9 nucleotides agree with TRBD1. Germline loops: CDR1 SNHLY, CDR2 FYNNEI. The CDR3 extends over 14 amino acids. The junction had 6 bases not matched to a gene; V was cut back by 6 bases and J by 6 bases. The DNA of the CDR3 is TGTGCCAGCAGGGACAGGGGAAAGGCTCAGCCCCAGCATTTT. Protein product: CASRDRGKAQPQHF. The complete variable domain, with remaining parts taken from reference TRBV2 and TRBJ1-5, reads EPEVTQTPSHQVTQMGQEVILRCVPISNHLYFYWYRQILGQKVEFLVSFYNNEISEKSEIFDDQFSVERPDGSNFTLKIRSTKLEDSAMYFCASRDRGKAQPQHFGDGTRLSIL.

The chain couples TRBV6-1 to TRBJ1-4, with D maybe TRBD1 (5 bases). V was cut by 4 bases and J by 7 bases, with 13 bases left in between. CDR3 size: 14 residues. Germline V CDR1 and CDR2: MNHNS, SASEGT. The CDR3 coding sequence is TGTGCCAGCAGTGCCGGGGGACTAGGTGAAAAACTGTTTTTT. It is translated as CASSAGGLGEKLFF.

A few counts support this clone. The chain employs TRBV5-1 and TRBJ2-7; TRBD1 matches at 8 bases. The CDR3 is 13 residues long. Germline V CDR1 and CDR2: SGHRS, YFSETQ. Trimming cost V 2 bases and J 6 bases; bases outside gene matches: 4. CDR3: CASSLRQGLEQYF. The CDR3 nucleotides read TGCGCCAGCAGCTTACGACAGGGGCTCGAGCAGTACTTC.

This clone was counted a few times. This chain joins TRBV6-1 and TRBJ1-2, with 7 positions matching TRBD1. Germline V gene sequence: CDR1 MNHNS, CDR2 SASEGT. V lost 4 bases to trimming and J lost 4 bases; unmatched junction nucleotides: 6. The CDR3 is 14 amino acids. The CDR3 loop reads CASSVGGAGYGYTF. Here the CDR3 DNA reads TGTGCCAGCAGTGTAGGGGGCGCTGGCTATGGCTACACCTTC.

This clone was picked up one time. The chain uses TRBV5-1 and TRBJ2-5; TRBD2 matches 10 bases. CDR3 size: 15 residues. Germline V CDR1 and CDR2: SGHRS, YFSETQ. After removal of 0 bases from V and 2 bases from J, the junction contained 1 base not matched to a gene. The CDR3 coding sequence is TGCGCCAGCAGCTTGGTACTAGCGGGGCAAGAGACCCAGTACTTC. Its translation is CASSLVLAGQETQYF.